The rows below give T cell receptor beta chains drawn from one sample of a study of cytomegalovirus exposure and HLA in healthy donors. Libraries were prepared by immunoSEQ multiplex PCR; TCRdb keeps only in-frame clonotypes and omits some of them. The sample lists approximately 150,000 clones; roughly 80% were seen once. Sequencing used PBMCs. The receptor set was obtained from a man aged 18 to 30 in good health and CMV-seropositive. Both conserved end residues are part of each CDR3. A D gene is named only where the DNA matches it firmly. Clone size is shown for a subset of rows, as once, few, many or a class of expanded clone.

cdr3_length	d_call	clone_size	v_call	j_call	cdr3_nt	cdr3_aa
14	TRBD1	-	TRBV5-1	TRBJ2-7	TGCGCCAGCAGCCCGGGACAGGGTAGCTACGAGCAGTACTTC	CASSPGQGSYEQYF
13	-	few	TRBV5-6	TRBJ2-5	TGTGCCAGCAGCCCCCGAGGGCAAGAGACCCAGTACTTC	CASSPRGQETQYF
15	-	-	TRBV6-1	TRBJ2-1	TGTGCCAGCAGTGTACAACTAGTCGGTCTCAATGAGCAGTTCTTC	CASSVQLVGLNEQFF
12	-	-	TRBV5-4	TRBJ2-5	TGTGCCAGCAGCTTGTCGTCAGGGACCCAGTACTTC	CASSLSSGTQYF
15	TRBD2	-	TRBV2	TRBJ2-3	TGTGCCAGCACCGGAGCGGGGGGGGGACCAGATACGCAGTATTTT	CASTGAGGGPDTQYF
11	-	-	TRBV27	TRBJ2-6	TGTGCCTCCTCCGGGGCCAACGTCCTGACTTTC	CASSGANVLTF
13	TRBD1	-	TRBV19	TRBJ1-5	TGTGCCAGTAGTTCTCAGGGGGCTCAGCCCCAGCATTTT	CASSSQGAQPQHF
13	-	-	TRBV10-1	TRBJ1-1	TGCGCCAGTTCAAACCGGGACTTCGTCATTGCTTTCTTT	CASSNRDFVIAFF
14	-	-	TRBV6-1	TRBJ1-3	TGTGCCAGCAGTGAACAATCCTCTGGAAACACCATATATTTT	CASSEQSSGNTIYF
13	-	-	TRBV18	TRBJ2-1	TGTGCCAGCTCACCCGGTAGTGTGAATGAGCAGTTCTTC	CASSPGSVNEQFF
16	TRBD1	-	TRBV25-1	TRBJ2-2	TGTGCCAGCAGTGATTTGACAGGGGCCAACACCGGGGAGCTGTTTTTT	CASSDLTGANTGELFF
16	-	once	TRBV25-1	TRBJ2-7	TGTGCCAGCAGTGAGTTTCGCAGGGGAGATTCCTACGAGCAGTACTTC	CASSEFRRGDSYEQYF
18	TRBD2	-	TRBV14	TRBJ2-1	TGTGCCAGCAGCCAACGGCTTGTGCCGGGGGGGTCCTACAATGAGCAGTTCTTC	CASSQRLVPGGSYNEQFF
14	-	-	TRBV19	TRBJ2-3	TGTGCCAGTTGGGCAGGGCAGGGGCCAGATACGCAGTATTTT	CASWAGQGPDTQYF
16	-	once	TRBV21-1	TRBJ1-2	TGTGCCAGCAGCAAATTTGATGTATCTGAGAACTATGGCTACACCTTC	CASSKFDVSENYGYTF
15	TRBD1	-	TRBV4-1	TRBJ1-6	TGCGCCAGCACCGGCGGACAGGGCAACAATTCACCCCTCCACTTT	CASTGGQGNNSPLHF
15	-	-	TRBV5-1	TRBJ1-1	TGCGCCAGCAGCTTGCTCCCGGGTTTGAACACTGAAGCTTTCTTT	CASSLLPGLNTEAFF
14	-	-	TRBV11-3	TRBJ2-1	TGTGCCAGCAGCTTAACTAGTACCTACAATGAGCAGTTCTTC	CASSLTSTYNEQFF
16	-	-	TRBV11-2	TRBJ2-5	TGTGCCAGCAGCTTAGATAGGGGCAACCTGCAAGAGACCCAGTACTTC	CASSLDRGNLQETQYF
13	TRBD1	-	TRBV18	TRBJ2-7	TGTGCCAGCTCACCGGACAGGGCGTACGAGCAGTACTTC	CASSPDRAYEQYF
15	-	once	TRBV5-1	TRBJ1-2	TGCGCCAGCAGCTTGGAGGGGCGGGGGGCCCATGGCTACACCTTC	CASSLEGRGAHGYTF
13	-	-	TRBV6-1	TRBJ1-1	TGTGCCAGCAGTCGTGTCCCGAACACTGAAGCTTTCTTT	CASSRVPNTEAFF
13	-	-	TRBV10-3	TRBJ1-1	TGTGCCATCACCCCTCGGGGGGGCACTGAAGCTTTCTTT	CAITPRGGTEAFF
15	TRBD1	-	TRBV27	TRBJ2-5	TGTGCCAGCAGACTAACGTACAGGGGTGGGGAGACCCAGTACTTC	CASRLTYRGGETQYF
16	TRBD2	-	TRBV15	TRBJ2-4	TGTGCCACCAGTTGGTCCTTTTTGTCGGGGGGAAACAGTCAGTACTTC	CATSWSFLSGGNSQYF
14	TRBD2	-	TRBV5-6	TRBJ2-7	TGTGCCAGCAGCCGGGACTACCAGAACTACGAGCAGTACTTC	CASSRDYQNYEQYF
13	-	once	TRBV4-2	TRBJ1-2	TGTGCCAGCAGCCAAGTTCAGGGTGATGGCTACACCTTC	CASSQVQGDGYTF
15	TRBD1	-	TRBV7-9	TRBJ1-3	TGTGCCAGCAGCATTTACCGGGACAGCGGAAACACCATATATTTT	CASSIYRDSGNTIYF
14	-	once	TRBV27	TRBJ2-7	TGTGCCAGCAGTGTAGCGGATTATGCCTACGAGCAGTACTTC	CASSVADYAYEQYF
14	-	few	TRBV5-6	TRBJ1-2	TGTGCCAGCAGCTTGGGGGGCATGAGAGGTGGCTACACCTTC	CASSLGGMRGGYTF
17	TRBD1	-	TRBV5-1	TRBJ2-3	TGCGCCAGCAGCCTGGGCAGCACGGGACAGGGGACAGATACGCAGTATTTT	CASSLGSTGQGTDTQYF
20	-	-	TRBV5-4	TRBJ2-5	TGTGCCAGCAGCTTGTATAGGGTTAACGGGCAGGGAGGAAAGCAAGAGACCCAGTACTTC	CASSLYRVNGQGGKQETQYF
14	-	few	TRBV2	TRBJ1-2	TGTGCCAGCAGTGTAGGACACCCCAACTATGGCTACACCTTC	CASSVGHPNYGYTF
14	-	-	TRBV7-8	TRBJ2-3	TGTGCCAGCAGCTTAGACGGAGGGCGAAATACGCAGTATTTT	CASSLDGGRNTQYF
14	-	-	TRBV6-5	TRBJ1-2	TGTGCCAGCAGTTACTCCCCTATTAACTATGGCTACACCTTC	CASSYSPINYGYTF
16	TRBD1	-	TRBV28	TRBJ1-5	TGTGCCAGCAGTTTCCTGGACAGGGTCAGCAATCAGCCCCAGCATTTT	CASSFLDRVSNQPQHF
14	-	-	TRBV5-6	TRBJ1-2	TGTGCCAGCACGTCGAGGGCGTCCGCCCTTAGCTACACCTTC	CASTSRASALSYTF
11	-	-	TRBV29-1	TRBJ1-4	TGCAGCGTTGAGAGGGGGGAAAAACTGTTTTTT	CSVERGEKLFF
15	-	-	TRBV15	TRBJ2-2	TGTGCCACCAGCAGAGAAGGGGGGGACACCGGGGAGCTGTTTTTT	CATSREGGDTGELFF
11	TRBD1	few	TRBV29-1	TRBJ1-1	TGCAGCGTGGAGACAGGGACGTCCGCTTTCTTT	CSVETGTSAFF
14	TRBD1	-	TRBV10-3	TRBJ2-5	TGTGCCATCTCTTCCGGGACAGTCCAAGAGACCCAGTACTTC	CAISSGTVQETQYF
16	-	-	TRBV7-9	TRBJ2-2	TGTGCCAGCAGCTCCCCCCTCGAGGGAGAACCCGGGGAGCTGTTTTTT	CASSSPLEGEPGELFF
11	-	-	TRBV7-2	TRBJ1-2	TGTGCCAGCAGCCAAAACTATGGCTACACCTTC	CASSQNYGYTF
18	TRBD2	once	TRBV4-2	TRBJ2-2	TGTGCCAGCAGTCCTCCGCGAGCGGGAGGGCCGAACACCGGGGAGCTGTTTTTT	CASSPPRAGGPNTGELFF
15	-	-	TRBV7-2	TRBJ2-5	TGTGCCAGCAGCTCTCTCCCGGACAGCAAAGAGACCCAGTACTTC	CASSSLPDSKETQYF
13	-	-	TRBV5-5	TRBJ1-2	TGTGCCAGCAGCTTGGGAGGGGGTGGTGGCTACACCTTC	CASSLGGGGGYTF
8	-	-	TRBV5-6	TRBJ2-1	TGTGCCAGCAGCTGTCCCATCTTC	CASSCPIF
14	TRBD1	-	TRBV13	TRBJ2-5	TGTGCCAGCTGCCGGACAGGGGAGAAGGAGACCCAGTACTTC	CASCRTGEKETQYF
18	TRBD1	few	TRBV10-3	TRBJ1-3	TGTGCCATCAGTGACGGGACAGGGGGCAAGCTCTCTGGAAACACCATATATTTT	CAISDGTGGKLSGNTIYF
16	-	-	TRBV7-3	TRBJ2-1	TGTGCCAGCAGCGTAGGCGGCAGCGGCTCCTACAATGAGCAGTTCTTC	CASSVGGSGSYNEQFF
11	-	-	TRBV6-1	TRBJ1-1	TGTGCCAGCAGTTACGCGGGGGTGGGTTTCTTT	CASSYAGVGFF
13	-	few	TRBV10-2	TRBJ1-1	TGCGCCAGCAGGTTTGACCGGGGCACTGAAGCTTTCTTT	CASRFDRGTEAFF
14	TRBD1	-	TRBV4-1	TRBJ2-5	TGCGCCAGCAGTAGACAGGGGGTCCAAGAGACCCAGTACTTC	CASSRQGVQETQYF
13	-	-	TRBV2	TRBJ1-2	TGTGCCAGCAGTCCCGGACAGCTCTATGGCTACACCTTC	CASSPGQLYGYTF
15	-	-	TRBV9	TRBJ1-4	TGTGCCAGCAGCGCCGGAACAGGGATTAATGAAAAACTGTTTTTT	CASSAGTGINEKLFF